This TCR beta chain stems from a study of shared clonotypes between healthy human individuals. General study points: It was observed that 5% to 6.5% of naive CD4 clonotypes were shared across several donors.

This clone was counted between two and nine times. Its matching antigen is unknown. Free of recent acute infections or vaccinations, the donors were healthy HIV-negative adults. The germline V gene encodes CDR1 MDHEN and CDR2 SYDVKM. The CDR3 sequence is 11 residues long. Trimming took off 5 bases at V and 8 bases at J, with 6 bases between the two ends. This table comes from immunoSEQ multiplex PCR, and its TCRdb copy is limited to in-frame clones, with some not included. Of 190,000 or so clones in the sample, 65% to 70% were seen once. The sequence derives from a young man in good health. The sequencing sample was made of memory CD4+ T cells sorted from blood. Indicated subset: CD45RA-negative fraction. J is TRBJ1-4 and V is TRBV28; D unresolved. The CDR3: CASSLREKLFF. The CDR3 nucleotides are TGTGCCAGCAGTCTCCGGGAAAAACTGTTTTTT.